This T cell receptor beta chain is drawn from a study of blood T cell repertoires in COVID-19 (TCRdb year 2020). Concerning the study at large: The collaborator samples originated in the United States, Italy and Spain and spanned the acute and convalescent phases of COVID-19. The prospective study material was composed of cDNA or gDNA derived from T cells, B-cell-depleted T cells, or PBMCs. The dataset comprised deeply sampled blood TCRbeta repertoires from subjects exposed to, actively infected with, or recovered from COVID-19. The repertoires were released in a freely available public database meant as a resource for research on the immune response to SARS-CoV-2. The samples were drawn from the first 160 participants of the ongoing ImmuneRACE study and from 1,254 subjects provided by 6 global collaborators. The sample metadata nearly always contained a de-identified subject ID, COVID-19 status, age in years and sex. Where available, HLA class I and class II types were obtained from metadata supplied by the sample provider rather than from assay-based typing. Overall study outcomes, separate from this receptor: Clinical and demographic metadata were provided uncurated, with the amount varying by source and participant.

Collaborating institutions collected whole blood in K2EDTA tubes following their own protocols. Collaborator samples were shipped for TCRbeta analysis as frozen whole blood, isolated PBMCs, or DNA extracted from either sample type. V was cut back by 4 bases and J by 8 bases, leaving a gap of 26 bases between them. The germline V gene yields SGHDN for CDR1 and FVKESK for CDR2. The CDR3 measures 18 amino acids from cysteine to phenylalanine. Only the CDR3 portion is preserved as DNA: 54 bases, with reading frame beginning at the first base. TCRbeta CDR3 regions were amplified from genomic DNA using the immunoSEQ Assay, a bias-controlled multiplex PCR. In the source study's methods: The number of nucleated cells in each sample was estimated by amplification of reference gene primers within the assay. To quantify the absolute abundance of each unique TCRbeta CDR3 rearrangement, sequence reads were collapsed and filtered. For each sample, productive Simpson clonality was calculated as the square root of Simpson's diversity index over productive rearrangements. TCRdb carries this immuneACCESS record with in-frame sequences only. Its versions omit some clonotypes, under half of them owing to an unresolved V gene in the studies checked, with the rest unexplained. That table supplies the V and J calls and clone size; D and trimming were determined from the DNA. This sample holds about 83,000 clones; about four fifths were observed only once. In total, the top ten clones hold 15% to 18% of the sample.

As to this clone: The target of this receptor is not known. No much larger clone is present one base from it, and per-base qualities are unavailable.

The sequence joins TRBV14 to TRBJ2-2; TRBD1 might be the D gene, on 6 matching bases. This TCR came from a woman aged 80 or over with acute or convalescent COVID-19. Sequencing was performed on peripheral blood. Here is the DNA: TGTGCCAGCAGCCCGACTGGAGGAACAGGGTTATCTTTGGGGGAGCTGTTTTTT. It codes for CASSPTGGTGLSLGELFF.